There are many counts of the clone carrying this T cell receptor beta chain. Its antigen is unidentified. The data were obtained in a study of T-cell reconstitution after alpha-beta-depleted transplantation in children. Whole-study findings and limits: Day-60 TCRbeta diversity that was high in some patients was derived from surviving recipient T cells and thymic progenitors. There were reportedly several hundred expanded graft clones from which alpha-beta T cells came about two months after transplant.

There are 15 residues in the CDR3. V lost 4 bases and J lost 10, with 22 bases in between. In germline, CDR1 is MNHEY, CDR2 SMNVEV (reference sequence). Construction of the TCRbeta library involved unique molecular identifiers. Using its own MiXCR run on the PCR reads, TCRdb lists one record per CDR3 protein. The repertoire includes 800,000 to 1,000,000 distinct CDR3 sequences, about 29% of them detected once, and over 25% sits in the top ten. This chain links TRBV27 with TRBJ2-5; D perhaps matches TRBD1 (6 bases). The sample consisted of PBMCs, mostly from graft donor cells, taken 360 days after TCRalphabeta/CD19-depleted stem cell transplant. This receptor was identified in a boy younger than two who had a stem cell transplant for SCID, so the T cells may come from the graft donor. The CDR3 DNA reads TGTGCCAGCAGTTCTACAGGGCGGTTCCAGTTAGACCAGTACTTC. Translation: CASSSTGRFQLDQYF.